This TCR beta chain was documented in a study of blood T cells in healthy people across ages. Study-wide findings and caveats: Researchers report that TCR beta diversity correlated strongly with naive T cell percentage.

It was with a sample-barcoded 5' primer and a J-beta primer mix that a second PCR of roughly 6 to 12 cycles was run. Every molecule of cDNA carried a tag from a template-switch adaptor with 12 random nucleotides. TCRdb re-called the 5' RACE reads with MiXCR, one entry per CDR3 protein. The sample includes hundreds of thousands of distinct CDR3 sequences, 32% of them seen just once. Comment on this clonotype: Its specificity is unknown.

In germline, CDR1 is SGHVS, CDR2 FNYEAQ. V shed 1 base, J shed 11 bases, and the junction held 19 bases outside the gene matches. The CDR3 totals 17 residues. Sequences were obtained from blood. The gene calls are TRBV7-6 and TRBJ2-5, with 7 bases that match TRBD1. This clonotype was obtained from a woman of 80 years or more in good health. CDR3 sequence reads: CASSLVSGTAANNEQYF. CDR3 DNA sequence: TGTGCCAGCAGCTTAGTTAGTGGGACAGCAGCTAACAATGAGCAGTACTTC.